What follows describes a single T cell receptor beta chain. Germline CDR1 reads MGHRA; CDR2 reads YSYEKL. Trimming left V 0 bases short and J 4 bases short, with 13 bases between. This CDR3 has 16 amino acids. This specimen belongs to a study of T cell responses to AZD1222 COVID-19 vaccine. The table came from immunoSEQ multiplex PCR; TCRdb's copy has only in-frame clones and leaves some out. Of about 170,000 clones in the sample, around 88% were seen once. This receptor was taken from an adult who received the AZD1222 COVID-19 vaccine. The genes are TRBV4-1 and TRBJ1-5; D gene uncertain. The sequenced sample was peripheral blood, obtained 28 days after the second AZD1222 dose. Here the CDR3 DNA reads TGCGCCAGCAGCCAAGATCCACCTATCCTTAATCAGCCCCAGCATTTT. As protein: CASSQDPPILNQPQHF.